The text below deals with one TCR beta chain. The antigen is unknown. The CDR3 consists of 15 residues. Germline lookup yields CDR1 SNHLY and CDR2 FYNNEI. Deletions cut 6 bases from V and 4 bases from J, with 18 bases between. For repertoire sequencing, the TCR beta CDR3 regions were amplified from RNA transcripts. The first round was an RT-PCR with HTBI primers, and the second round was a multiplex PCR. TCRdb itself ran the multiplex PCR reads through MiXCR, one entry per CDR3 protein. The sample yields about 1.2 million distinct CDR3 sequences, 35% to 40% seen once. This entry comes from a study of Graves' ophthalmopathy and Graves' hyperthyroidism. The study, taken as a whole, reports: With roughly 65% sensitivity and approximately 72% specificity, the model predicted ophthalmopathy progression. Blood repertoires reportedly contained most expanded thyroid clonotypes above 0.001 frequency.

Sequencing used peripheral blood or thyroid tissue (not recorded which). The sequence was obtained from an adult man with Graves' hyperthyroidism. The gene calls are TRBV2 and TRBJ1-1; the D gene is possibly TRBD1 (5 bases). CDR3 sequence: CASSARRNRSTEAFF. The CDR3 DNA reads as TGTGCCAGCAGCGCCAGGCGGAACAGGAGCACTGAAGCTTTCTTT.